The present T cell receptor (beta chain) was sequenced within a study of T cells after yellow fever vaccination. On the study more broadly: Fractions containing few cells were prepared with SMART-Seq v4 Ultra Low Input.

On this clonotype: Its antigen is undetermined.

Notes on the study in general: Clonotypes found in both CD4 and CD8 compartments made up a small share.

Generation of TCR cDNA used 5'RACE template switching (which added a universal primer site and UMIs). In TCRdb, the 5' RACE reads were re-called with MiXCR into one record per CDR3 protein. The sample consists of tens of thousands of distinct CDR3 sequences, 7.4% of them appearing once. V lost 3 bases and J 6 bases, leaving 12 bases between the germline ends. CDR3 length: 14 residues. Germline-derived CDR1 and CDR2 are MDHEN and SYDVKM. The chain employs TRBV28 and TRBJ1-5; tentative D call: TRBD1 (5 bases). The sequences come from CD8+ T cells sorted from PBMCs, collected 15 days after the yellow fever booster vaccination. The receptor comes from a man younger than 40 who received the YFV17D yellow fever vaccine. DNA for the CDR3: TGTGCCAGCAGTTTGTCATTGGGGCGTCAGCCCCAGCATTTT. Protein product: CASSLSLGRQPQHF.